Presented here are 3 T cell receptor beta chains from one specimen sequenced in a study of identical twins. A single record per CDR3 protein comes from TCRdb applying MiXCR to the 5' RACE reads. The repertoire includes 690,000 or so distinct CDR3 sequences, 5.5% to 7.5% of them detected once, and about 2% sits in the top ten. Sequencing input: naive T cells sorted from blood. The receptors stem from a man aged 18 to 35 in good health.

This clonotype turned up a few times. The CDR3 sequence is CSVGAGGLMIGELFF. In DNA form, the CDR3 reads TGCAGCGTAGGGGCCGGGGGGCTTATGATCGGGGAGCTGTTTTTT. The chain has TRBV29-1 and TRBJ2-2, with D tentatively TRBD2 (7 bases). Germline V CDR1 and CDR2: SQVTM, ANQGSEA. The V end was cut by 6 bases, the J end by 7 bases, with 21 bases between. The CDR3 is made up of 15 amino acids.

The sample holds many counts of this clonotype. This chain links TRBV7-3 with TRBJ1-3; D is possibly TRBD1 (5 bases). Deletions cut 1 base from V and 0 bases from J, with 10 bases between. In germline, CDR1 is SGHTA, CDR2 FQGTGA. The CDR3 runs to 16 residues. The CDR3 DNA reads TGTGCCAGCAGCTTAAATGGGGGTTTCTCTGGAAACACCATATATTTT. Residues: CASSLNGGFSGNTIYF.

Ten or more counts support this clonotype. The chain uses TRBV10-3 and TRBJ1-2, with D perhaps TRBD1 (5 bases). Trimming took off 2 bases at V and 5 bases at J, with 9 bases between the two ends. The CDR3 spans 13 residues. Germline lookup yields CDR1 ENHRY and CDR2 SYGVKD. CDR3 nucleotide sequence: TGTGCCATCAGTGAGGACAGTTTGTATGGCTACACCTTC. Translating gives CAISEDSLYGYTF.